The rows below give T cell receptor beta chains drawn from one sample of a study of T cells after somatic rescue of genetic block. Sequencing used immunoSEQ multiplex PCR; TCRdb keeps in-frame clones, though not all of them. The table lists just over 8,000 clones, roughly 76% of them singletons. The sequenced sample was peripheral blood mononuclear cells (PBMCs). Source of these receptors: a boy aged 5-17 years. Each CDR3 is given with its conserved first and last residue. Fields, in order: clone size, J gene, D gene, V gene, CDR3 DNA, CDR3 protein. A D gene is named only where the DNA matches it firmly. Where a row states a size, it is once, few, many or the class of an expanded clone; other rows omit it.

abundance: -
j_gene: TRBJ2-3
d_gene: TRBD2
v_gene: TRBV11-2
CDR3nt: TGTGCCAGCAGCTTCCTCGGACTAGCTAGCACAGATACGCAGTATTTT
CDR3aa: CASSFLGLASTDTQYF

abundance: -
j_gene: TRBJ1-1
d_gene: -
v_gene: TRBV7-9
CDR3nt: TGTGCCAGCAGCAATAGGGGGGCGGAACAGGGTGACGCTTTCTTT
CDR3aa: CASSNRGAEQGDAFF

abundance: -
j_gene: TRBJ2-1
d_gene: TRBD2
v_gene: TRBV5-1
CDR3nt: TGCGCCAGCAGCTTAGGGACTAGCGGGAGGGCCGCAAACAATGAGCAGTTCTTC
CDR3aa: CASSLGTSGRAANNEQFF

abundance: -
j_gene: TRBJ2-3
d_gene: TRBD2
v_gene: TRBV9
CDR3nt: TGTGCCAGCAGCGTCCGGGACTACACAGATACGCAGTATTTT
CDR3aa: CASSVRDYTDTQYF

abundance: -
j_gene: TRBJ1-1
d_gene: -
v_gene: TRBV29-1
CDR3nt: TGCAGCGTTGTAGAGCCAGTATTTAGCACTGAAGCTTTCTTT
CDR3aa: CSVVEPVFSTEAFF

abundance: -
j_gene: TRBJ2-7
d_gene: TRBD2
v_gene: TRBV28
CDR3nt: TGTGCCAGCAGTTTGTGGTTGGGGGAGGGCCGCTACGAGCAGTACTTC
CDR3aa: CASSLWLGEGRYEQYF

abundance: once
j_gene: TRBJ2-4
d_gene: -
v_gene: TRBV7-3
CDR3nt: TGTGCCGGCAGCTTAATGGTTGGGGCGGACATTCAGTACTTC
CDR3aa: CAGSLMVGADIQYF

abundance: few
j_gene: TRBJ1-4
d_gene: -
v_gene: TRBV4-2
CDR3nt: TGTGCCAGCAGCCAGGACAATTGGGCTGAAAAACTGTTTTTT
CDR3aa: CASSQDNWAEKLFF

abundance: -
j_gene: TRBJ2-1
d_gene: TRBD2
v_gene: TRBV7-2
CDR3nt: TGTGCCAGCAGCTTGTCCGGGACTAGCGGGGGGGATGAGCAGTTCTTC
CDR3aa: CASSLSGTSGGDEQFF

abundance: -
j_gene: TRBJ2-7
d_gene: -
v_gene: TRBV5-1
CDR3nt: TGCGCCAGCAGTCGTGGACTCAGGGCGTTGGTCGGCGAGCAGTACTTC
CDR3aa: CASSRGLRALVGEQYF

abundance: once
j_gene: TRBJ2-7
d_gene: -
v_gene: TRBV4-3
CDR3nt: TGCGCCAGCAGCCAAATGGAGGGCAGGGGCTACGAGCAGTACTTC
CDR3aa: CASSQMEGRGYEQYF